Detailed here is one T cell receptor beta chain. This sample is part of a study of CD8 T cells in Susac syndrome. When the RNA was reverse transcribed, random hexamers were used with an input of roughly 0.45 to 1 ug. TCRdb passed the immunoSEQ multiplex PCR reads through MiXCR, listing each CDR3 protein once. This table has about 250,000 distinct CDR3 sequences, just under 95% appearing once. This CDR3 has 17 residues. CDR1 SEHNR and CDR2 FQNEAQ come from the germline V gene (reference sequence). The V end lost 4 bases, the J end lost 4 bases, and 19 bases lay between the germline ends. Sequencing was done on a sample of CD4+ T cells from PBMCs. The source of this sequence is a human donor with multiple sclerosis. V usage is TRBV7-9 and J usage is TRBJ2-2, with D hard to call. The CDR3 sequence is CASSSPPLGSSTGELFF. In DNA form, the CDR3 reads TGTGCCAGCAGCTCACCTCCACTGGGTAGTAGCACCGGGGAGCTGTTTTTT.